These 12 T cell receptor beta chains were sequenced from one sample in a study of shared clonotypes between healthy human individuals. Produced via immunoSEQ multiplex PCR; TCRdb's table is partial and in-frame only. The table lists roughly 810,000 clones, 96% of them singletons. Naive CD8 cells lacked CD45RO, underwent positive selection for CCR7 and left out terminally differentiated effector memory CD45RA+ cells. Sequenced: naive CD8+ T cells sorted from blood. The receptors originated from a man between 25 and 39 years old in good health.

This chain's CDR3 is CASSAGSGSFTGELFF. DNA for the CDR3: TGTGCCAGCAGCGCGGGTAGCGGGAGTTTCACCGGGGAGCTGTTTTTT. The chain carries TRBV7-9 and TRBJ2-2; TRBD2 matches 9 bases. Losses at the gene ends were 5 bases for V and 4 bases for J; bases not matched to a gene: 8. The CDR3 runs 16 residues. CDR1 SEHNR and CDR2 FQNEAQ come from the germline V gene (reference sequence). Together with reference TRBV7-9 and TRBJ2-2, the CDR3 gives the full variable domain: DTGVSQNPRHKITKRGQNVTFRCDPISEHNRLYWYRQTLGQGPEFLTYFQNEAQLEKSRLLSDRFSAERPKGSFSTLEIQRTEQGDSAMYLCASSAGSGSFTGELFFGEGSRLTVL.

Remarks on this clone: Other DNA sequences in the same sample also yield this CDR3. The chain combines TRBV11-2 with TRBJ1-1; D is possibly TRBD1 (5 bases). Germline assignment: CDR1 SGHAT and CDR2 FQNNGV. V gave up 6 bases and J gave up 5 bases, with 10 bases separating them. The CDR3 consists of 12 residues. CDR3 region: CASRSGSTEAFF. The DNA for the CDR3 is TGTGCCAGCAGATCAGGGTCTACTGAAGCTTTCTTT.

The chain couples TRBV27 to TRBJ2-7; D call uncertain. Germline assignment: CDR1 MNHEY and CDR2 SMNVEV (reference sequence). CDR3 length equals 13 residues. V lost 2 bases to trimming and J lost 5 bases, with 10 bases between them. CDR3 sequence: CASSLGQLNEQYF. DNA for the CDR3: TGTGCCAGCAGTTTAGGGCAGCTGAACGAGCAGTACTTC.

The gene calls are TRBV28 and TRBJ1-1; no reliable D call. Trimming shortened V by 1 base and J by 5 bases, and 5 bases separated the two germline ends. Germline V gene lookup returns CDR1 MDHEN and CDR2 SYDVKM. The CDR3 length is 12 residues. Here the CDR3 reads CASSLYGTEAFF. DNA for the CDR3: TGTGCCAGCAGTTTATACGGGACTGAAGCTTTCTTT. The variable domain in full, completed from reference TRBV28 and TRBJ1-1, reads DVKVTQSSRYLVKRTGEKVFLECVQDMDHENMFWYRQDPGLGLRLIYFSYDVKMKEKGDIPEGYSVSREKKERFSLILESASTNQTSMYLCASSLYGTEAFFGQGTRLTVV.

The chain couples TRBV10-3 to TRBJ2-3; 9 bases fit TRBD1. CDR3 size: 15 residues. Per germline, CDR1 ENHRY and CDR2 SYGVKD. With V trimmed by 6 bases and J by 2 bases, 6 bases remained unmatched. The CDR3 sequence is CAIRRDRAITDTQYF. In nucleotides, the CDR3 is TGTGCCATCAGAAGGGACAGGGCGATCACAGATACGCAGTATTTT.

This clone was seen once. At one boundary the junction diverges from the germline segment, which might be a read error. This sequence joins TRBV29-1 and TRBJ1-5, with 7 nucleotides matching TRBD1. The CDR3 sequence is 12 residues long. CDR1 is SQVTM and CDR2 is ANQGSEA in the germline V gene. CDR3 coding DNA: TGCAGCGTGGAAGAACAGGGGCAGCCCCAGCATTTT. It translates to CSVEEQGQPQHF. The whole variable domain, filled in from reference TRBV29-1 and TRBJ1-5, reads SAVISQKPSRDICQRGTSLTIQCQVDSQVTMMFWYRQQPGQSLTLIATANQGSEATYESGFVIDKFPISRPNLTFSTLTVSNMSPEDSSIYLCSVEEQGQPQHFGDGTRLSIL.

This chain joins TRBV7-9 and TRBJ1-2; 8 positions agree with TRBD1. This CDR3 has 14 amino acids. The trim removed 4 bases at V and 6 bases at J, leaving 7 bases unmatched. Germline loops: CDR1 SEHNR, CDR2 FQNEAQ (reference sequence). CDR3 sequence: CASSSIGTGNGYTF. The CDR3 coding sequence is TGTGCCAGCAGCTCGATCGGGACAGGCAATGGCTACACCTTC. Full variable domain (remainder filled in from reference TRBV7-9 and TRBJ1-2): DTGVSQNPRHKITKRGQNVTFRCDPISEHNRLYWYRQTLGQGPEFLTYFQNEAQLEKSRLLSDRFSAERPKGSFSTLEIQRTEQGDSAMYLCASSSIGTGNGYTFGSGTRLTVV.

The J gene is TRBJ1-1, the V gene TRBV25-1; a possible D gene is TRBD1 (6 bases). Germline V gives CDR1 MGHDK, CDR2 SYGVNS. This CDR3 region has 17 residues. Trimming removed 3 bases at V and 6 bases at J, with 23 bases between. The CDR3 sequence is CASSDPLSQGTTSEAFF. CDR3 DNA sequence: TGTGCCAGCAGTGACCCTCTTAGCCAGGGGACTACTTCTGAAGCTTTCTTT.

The rearrangement links TRBV5-1 to TRBJ2-7, with D maybe TRBD2 (6 bases). The germline CDR1 and CDR2 sequences are SGHRS and YFSETQ. This CDR3 region has 15 residues. Trimming pared 3 bases from V and 3 bases from J, leaving 16 bases between. The CDR3 spells CASSSSGATGYEQYF. CDR3 DNA sequence: TGCGCCAGCAGCTCCTCGGGAGCTACGGGCTACGAGCAGTACTTC.

The chain is built from TRBV7-6 and TRBJ1-1, with 7 positions matching TRBD1. The CDR3 has 14 amino acids. With 5 bases clipped from V and 0 bases from J, the junction kept 3 bases outside the gene matches. Per the germline V gene, CDR1 is SGHVS and CDR2 is FNYEAQ. The CDR3 nucleotides read TGTGCCAGCAGCCCCGGGACAGTGAACACTGAAGCTTTCTTT. Translation: CASSPGTVNTEAFF.

The rearrangement joins TRBV7-8 to TRBJ2-1; 9 positions agree with TRBD2. With 3 bases clipped from V and 6 bases from J, the junction kept 12 bases outside the gene matches. The CDR3 sequence is 17 residues long. Germline lookup yields CDR1 SGHVS and CDR2 FQNEAQ. The CDR3 DNA is TGTGCCAGCAGCTTCGGGACCGGTGCGGGAGGGCCCAATGAGCAGTTCTTC. Encoded protein: CASSFGTGAGGPNEQFF.

The rearrangement joins TRBV30 to TRBJ1-1; D remains unclear. Germline V CDR1 and CDR2: GTSNPN, SVGIG (reference sequence). V lost 4 bases to trimming and J lost 0 bases, with 9 bases between them. CDR3 size: 13 residues. The CDR3 bases are TGTGCCTGGACCGGGCTCATGAACACTGAAGCTTTCTTT. Translation gives CAWTGLMNTEAFF.